The 2 T cell receptor beta chains presented below share a single source sample, sequenced in a study of post-analysis software for immune sequencing data. Study-wide results and caveats: Comparison of patients with controls showed 4 to 6 TRBV segments more frequent in patients, TRBV5-6, TRBV5-1 and TRBV20-1 among them.

Unique molecular identifiers had been added to the TCR beta cDNA libraries. TCRdb recomputed calls from the PCR reads with MiXCR, one row per CDR3 protein. The sample holds roughly 410,000 distinct CDR3 sequences; approximately 33% are singletons and the top ten take 10% to 15%. No antigens are known for them. Material for sequencing was blood. These receptors were obtained from a girl aged 10-17 years with multiple sclerosis.

The chain uses TRBV6-2 or TRBV6-3 and TRBJ2-1, with D possibly called TRBD1 or TRBD2 (5 bases each). The CDR3 runs 16 residues. V shed 7 bases and J shed 2 bases, with 18 bases lying between them. In germline, CDR1 is MNHEY, CDR2 SVGEGT. The DNA of the CDR3 is TGTGCCAGCACCTCGCATAGCCGAGGGGCCTACAATGAGCAGTTCTTC. Translating gives CASTSHSRGAYNEQFF.

The chain couples TRBV6-2 or TRBV6-3 to TRBJ1-5; D is possibly TRBD1 (5 bases). With 5 bases removed from V and 1 base from J, the gap between germline ends came to 21 bases. CDR3 length: 18 amino acids. CDR1 and CDR2 (germline): MNHEY, SVGEGT. In nucleotides, the CDR3 is TGTGCCAGCAGTATGGGGACCTTCCCTCCACCGAGCAATCAGCCCCAGCATTTT. This translates into CASSMGTFPPPSNQPQHF.